This TCR beta chain originates from a study of blood T cell repertoires in COVID-19. Study summary: Researchers got acute and convalescent COVID-19 samples from the United States, Italy and Spain. PBMCs, B-cell-depleted T cells, or T cells provided the cDNA or gDNA that made up the material.

As handled by the study authors: Amplifying reference gene primers gave estimates of nucleated cell counts. The protocol was immunoSEQ multiplex PCR, while the TCRdb copy is restricted to in-frame clones and leaves out a portion. That table supplies the V and J calls and clone size; D and trimming were determined from the DNA. This table holds some 140,000 clones, about 89% found once. The CDR3 totals 14 residues. Per the germline V gene, CDR1 is MNHEY and CDR2 is SVGEGT. V was cut by 3 bases and J by 6 bases, with 12 bases left in between. The chain has TRBV6-2 or TRBV6-3 and TRBJ2-1, with D hard to call. Sequenced input: peripheral blood. The receptor's source is a man over 45 with acute or convalescent COVID-19. CDR3 sequence reads: CASSYFHIPNEQFF. The CDR3 DNA is TGTGCCAGCAGTTATTTCCACATTCCCAATGAGCAGTTCTTC.